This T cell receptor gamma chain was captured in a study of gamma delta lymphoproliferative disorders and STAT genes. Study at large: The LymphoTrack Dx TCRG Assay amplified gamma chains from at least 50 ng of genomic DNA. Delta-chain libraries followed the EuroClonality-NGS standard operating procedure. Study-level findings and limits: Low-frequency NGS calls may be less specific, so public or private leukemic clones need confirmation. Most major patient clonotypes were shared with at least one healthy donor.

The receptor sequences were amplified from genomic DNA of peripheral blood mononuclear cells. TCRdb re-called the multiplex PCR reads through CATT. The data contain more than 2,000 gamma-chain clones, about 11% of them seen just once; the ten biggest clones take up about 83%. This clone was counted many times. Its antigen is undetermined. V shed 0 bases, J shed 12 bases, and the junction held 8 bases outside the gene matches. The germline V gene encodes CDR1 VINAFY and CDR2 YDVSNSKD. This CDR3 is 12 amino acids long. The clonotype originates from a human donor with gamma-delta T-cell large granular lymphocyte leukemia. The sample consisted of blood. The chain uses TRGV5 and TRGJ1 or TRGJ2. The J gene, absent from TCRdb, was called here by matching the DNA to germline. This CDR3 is CATWDRLWWKLF. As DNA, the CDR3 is TGTGCCACCTGGGACAGGCTGTGGTGGAAACTCTTT.